The clone carrying this TCR beta chain was picked up one time. In the authors' workflow: Estimates of nucleated cell counts were drawn from the amplification of reference gene primers. The protocol was immunoSEQ multiplex PCR, while the TCRdb copy is restricted to in-frame clones and leaves out a portion. The V and J calls and the clone size are those of that table, but D and trimming were determined from the DNA. This repertoire shows 220,000 or so clones, more than 85% found once; its top ten account for roughly 10%. Trimming cost V 2 bases and J 3 bases, with 4 bases left between them. This CDR3 spans 12 amino acids. The germline CDR1 and CDR2 sequences are ENHRY and SYGVKD. The source of the sample is a study of blood T cell repertoires in COVID-19. The overall study: PBMCs, B-cell-depleted T cells, or T cells were the source of the cDNA or gDNA that made up the material.

The rearrangement links TRBV10-3 to TRBJ1-2; D uncertain. Specimen: peripheral blood. This TCR derives from a woman aged 50 to 60 with COVID-19, enrolled during active disease. CDR3 loop: CAISEQDYGYTF. DNA of the CDR3: TGTGCCATCAGTGAGCAGGACTATGGCTACACCTTC.